The clone carrying this TCR beta chain was counted ten times or more. The antigen is not known. V lost 3 bases and J lost 0, with 11 bases in between. CDR3 size: 15 residues. A process of 5'RACE template switching, which added a universal primer site and UMIs, was used to make TCR cDNA. One entry per CDR3 protein, called by TCRdb with MiXCR from the 5' RACE reads. The sample gives tens of thousands of distinct CDR3 sequences, around 7% of which show up once; around 29% is in the top ten. The data were taken from a study of T cells after yellow fever vaccination. About the research overall: For low cell numbers, libraries were made with SMART-Seq v4 Ultra Low Input. General observations from the study: Contamination by abundant bulk-population clonotypes could be present in FACS-sorted repertoires. A faster peak, day 5 versus 15, was reached by the weaker secondary response.

The V gene is TRBV12-3 or TRBV12-4, the J gene TRBJ1-1, with D tentatively TRBD1 (6 bases). This TCR was sampled from a young man who received the YFV17D yellow fever vaccine. The input for sequencing was CD8+ T cells sorted from PBMCs, taken more than 8 days after the first yellow fever vaccination. The CDR3 DNA is TGTGCCAGCAGTTTTGCAGGGGCCGTGAACACTGAAGCTTTCTTT. Amino acid sequence: CASSFAGAVNTEAFF.